The clone carrying this T cell receptor (beta chain) was counted a few times. This sample was taken from a study of response to subunit inactivated influenza vaccine. One entry per CDR3 protein results from TCRdb running MiXCR on the RT-PCR reads. This sample has fewer than 600,000 distinct CDR3 sequences, with 7.2% found just once. CDR1 and CDR2 (germline): LGHDT, YNNKEL (reference sequence). The CDR3 has 11 residues. Trimming took 4 bases from V and 9 from J; bases not matched to a gene: 0. This chain uses TRBV3-1 with TRBJ2-4, with 7 bases lining up with TRBD1. Specimen: PBMCs from blood, collected 23 to 25 months after vaccination. The clonotype comes from a man between 50 and 69 years old who received an inactivated influenza vaccine. The CDR3 reads CASSPGGIQYF. In DNA, the CDR3 is TGTGCCAGCAGCCCAGGGGGCATTCAGTACTTC.